Listed here are 20 T cell receptor beta chains from one sample, sequenced in a study of T cell responses to AZD1222 COVID-19 vaccine. Assay used: immunoSEQ multiplex PCR; TCRdb lists only in-frame clones, some missing. The sample carries roughly 120,000 clones, about 89% recorded once. The sequencing used peripheral blood, collected 28 days after the second AZD1222 dose. The receptors stem from an adult who received the AZD1222 COVID-19 vaccine.

The chain combines TRBV10-2 with TRBJ1-1; D is ambiguous. CDR1 and CDR2 from the germline V gene are WSHSY and SAAADI. This CDR3 has 14 amino acids. V was shortened by 5 bases and J by 7 bases, with 17 bases between the two germline ends. For the CDR3, the DNA is TGCGCCAGCAGTCCCCTTCAGGATTACCTTGAAGCTTTCTTT. Its translation: CASSPLQDYLEAFF.

The chain combines TRBV21-1 with TRBJ2-7. TRBV21-1 counts as a pseudogene. The CDR3 is 17 amino acids. This chain's CDR3 is CASSKGPGEGAFYEQYF. CDR3 coding DNA: TGTGCCAGCAGCAAAGGCCCGGGGGAGGGGGCCTTCTACGAGCAGTACTTC.

The chain uses TRBV19 and TRBJ2-3; D is unclear. CDR3 length equals 14 residues. Germline V gives CDR1 LNHDA, CDR2 SQIVND (reference sequence). Trimming removed 9 bases from V and 1 base from J, with 14 bases in between. The CDR3 reads CARRSRRCTDTQYF. CDR3 nucleotides: TGTGCCAGACGTAGTAGACGGTGCACAGATACGCAGTATTTT.

V usage is TRBV15 and J usage is TRBJ2-1; a possible D gene is TRBD2 (5 bases). Deletions cut 0 bases from V and 6 bases from J, with 12 bases between. CDR1 is LNHNV and CDR2 is YYDKDF in the germline V gene (reference sequence). The CDR3 is 15 residues long. The CDR3 region is CATSRDLAGGNEQFF. In nucleotides, the CDR3 is TGTGCCACCAGCAGAGATTTGGCCGGAGGCAATGAGCAGTTCTTC.

The V gene is TRBV28, the J gene TRBJ2-7; TRBD2 matches at 9 bases. V trimming: 7 bases; J trimming: 2 bases; junction bases outside the gene matches: 3. CDR3 length equals 13 residues. Germline V gene data show CDR1 as MDHEN and CDR2 as SYDVKM. CDR3 loop: CASNLAGPYEQYF. The CDR3 nucleotides are TGTGCCAGCAACCTAGCGGGGCCCTACGAGCAGTACTTC.

This chain joins TRBV7-8 and TRBJ2-7; 9 positions agree with TRBD2. In germline, CDR1 is SGHVS, CDR2 FQNEAQ. V gave up 5 bases and J gave up 0 bases; unmatched junction bases: 8. The CDR3 loop spans 16 amino acids. This chain's CDR3 is CASSPLRLADSYEQYF. As DNA, the CDR3 is TGTGCCAGCAGCCCTCTTCGACTAGCGGACTCCTACGAGCAGTACTTC.

This rearrangement joins TRBV5-4 to TRBJ2-6, with D tentatively TRBD1 (6 bases). The V end was cut by 0 bases, the J end by 0 bases, with 7 bases between. This CDR3 has 16 amino acids. Germline V gives CDR1 SGHNT, CDR2 YYREEE (reference sequence). CDR3 sequence reads: CASSLGGGSGANVLTF. The CDR3, as DNA: TGTGCCAGCAGCTTGGGAGGGGGCTCTGGGGCCAACGTCCTGACTTTC.

The chain joins TRBV19 to TRBJ1-6; D uncertain. Trimming cost V 5 bases and J 3 bases, with 8 bases left between them. Per germline, CDR1 LNHDA and CDR2 SQIVND (reference sequence). The CDR3 is 14 amino acids. Written as DNA, the CDR3 is TGTGCCAGTAGTGCGCAGGACTATAATTCACCCCTCCACTTT. It is translated as CASSAQDYNSPLHF.

The genes are TRBV4-3 and TRBJ2-7; 8 bases align to TRBD1. This CDR3 comprises 13 residues. CDR1 LGHNA and CDR2 YSLEER come from the germline V gene. V dropped 5 bases and J dropped 6; count of bases not matched to a gene: 6. Written as DNA, the CDR3 is TGCGCCAGCAGCGTCGACAGGGGAATCGAGCAGTACTTC. Protein: CASSVDRGIEQYF.

The chain has TRBV19 and TRBJ2-7, with 8 bases identical to TRBD1. The CDR3 spans 14 residues. J was trimmed by 7 bases and V by 6 bases; bases with no gene match: 11. CDR1 is LNHDA and CDR2 is SQIVND in the germline V gene (reference sequence). The CDR3 region is CASSMAQGAREQYF. The DNA for the CDR3 is TGTGCCAGTAGCATGGCCCAGGGGGCGAGGGAGCAGTACTTC. Supplemented by reference TRBV19 and TRBJ2-7, the full variable domain reads DGGITQSPKYLFRKEGQNVTLSCEQNLNHDAMYWYRQDPGQGLRLIYYSQIVNDFQKGDIAEGYSVSREKKESFPLTVTSAQKNPTAFYLCASSMAQGAREQYFGPGTRLTVT.

This rearrangement joins TRBV19 to TRBJ2-7; 9 bases agree with TRBD2. The CDR3 is made up of 14 amino acids. Looked up from germline, CDR1 is LNHDA and CDR2 is SQIVND (reference sequence). V dropped 3 bases and J dropped 4; count of bases not matched to a gene: 4. The DNA of the CDR3 is TGTGCCAGTAGTATTGCGGGAGGGAGATACGAGCAGTACTTC. Amino acid sequence: CASSIAGGRYEQYF.

The rearrangement uses TRBV4-3 and TRBJ2-7; perhaps D is TRBD1 or TRBD2 (5 bases each). The CDR3 extends over 16 amino acids. Per the germline V gene, CDR1 is LGHNA and CDR2 is YSLEER. The V end was cut by 0 bases, the J end by 5 bases, with 17 bases between. The CDR3 reads CASSQDVGRGRHEQYF. CDR3 sequence (DNA): TGCGCCAGCAGCCAAGATGTGGGACGGGGACGGCACGAGCAGTACTTC.

The chain links TRBV24-1 to TRBJ1-2, with D hard to call. The CDR3 extends over 12 amino acids. Trimming removed 3 bases from V and 6 bases from J, with 7 bases in between. The germline CDR1 and CDR2 sequences are KGHDR and SFDVKD. In DNA, the CDR3 is TGTGCCACCAGTGATGGGGTAAATGGCTACACCTTC. Translating it yields CATSDGVNGYTF.

V and J are TRBV5-1 and TRBJ1-6; D gene unclear. The CDR3 is made up of 13 amino acids. V gave up 1 base and J gave up 10 bases, with 9 bases separating them. Germline V CDR1 and CDR2: SGHRS, YFSETQ. CDR3 in DNA: TGCGCCAGCAGCTTGTATAAGGGCTCACCCCTCCACTTT. Its translation is CASSLYKGSPLHF.

The CDR3 DNA is TGTGCCACCAGCTTGGGACAGGGGGCACTCGAGCAGTACTTC. This codes for CATSLGQGALEQYF. This chain connects TRBV15 to TRBJ2-7; 12 bases are shared with TRBD1. With 5 bases clipped from V and 6 bases from J, the junction kept 5 bases outside the gene matches. Germline CDR1 is LNHNV and CDR2 is YYDKDF (reference sequence). The CDR3 is 14 residues long.

The V gene is TRBV12-5, the J gene TRBJ2-7; D perhaps matches TRBD2 (6 bases). The CDR3 sequence is 14 residues long. In germline, CDR1 is LGHNT, CDR2 FRNRAP. With 7 bases removed from V and 2 bases from J, the gap between germline ends came to 15 bases. Here the CDR3 reads CASAPGTGAYEQYF. The CDR3, as DNA: TGTGCTAGTGCCCCCGGGACTGGGGCCTACGAGCAGTACTTC.

V and J are TRBV28 and TRBJ1-4; D remains unclear. Germline V gene lookup returns CDR1 MDHEN and CDR2 SYDVKM. The CDR3 length is 12 residues. V dropped 11 bases and J dropped 8 bases, with 15 bases sitting between them. The CDR3 spells CAAEGLGEKLFF. The CDR3 DNA sequence: TGTGCCGCGGAGGGATTGGGAGAAAAACTGTTTTTT.

This chain joins TRBV7-9 and TRBJ1-4; tentatively, D is TRBD1 (5 bases). The CDR3 sequence is 15 residues long. Deletions cut 5 bases from V and 7 bases from J, with 17 bases between. Looked up from germline, CDR1 is SEHNR and CDR2 is FQNEAQ (reference sequence). CDR3 in DNA: TGTGCCAGCAGCCGCCCAGGCTCCGGGGGTGAAAAACTGTTTTTT. Amino acids: CASSRPGSGGEKLFF.

This clone was detected once. The chain couples TRBV5-4 to TRBJ2-3, with 7 bases aligning to TRBD2. J gave up 4 bases and V 1 base, and 9 bases lay outside the gene matches. The CDR3 contains 16 residues. CDR1 is SGHNT and CDR2 is YYREEE in the germline V gene (reference sequence). CDR3 residues: CASSLSGGRAADTQYF. In DNA form, the CDR3 reads TGTGCCAGCAGCTTGTCGGGCGGGAGAGCCGCAGATACGCAGTATTTT.

The V gene is TRBV4-1, the J gene TRBJ2-7, with 8 positions matching TRBD2. The CDR3 length is 14 residues. The V and J ends lost 4 bases and 0 bases, in that order; junction bases with no gene match: 2. The V gene's germline CDR1 is MGHRA and CDR2 YSYEKL. CDR3 protein: CASSLGTSSYEQYF. In DNA form, the CDR3 reads TGCGCCAGCAGCCTCGGGACTAGCTCCTACGAGCAGTACTTC.